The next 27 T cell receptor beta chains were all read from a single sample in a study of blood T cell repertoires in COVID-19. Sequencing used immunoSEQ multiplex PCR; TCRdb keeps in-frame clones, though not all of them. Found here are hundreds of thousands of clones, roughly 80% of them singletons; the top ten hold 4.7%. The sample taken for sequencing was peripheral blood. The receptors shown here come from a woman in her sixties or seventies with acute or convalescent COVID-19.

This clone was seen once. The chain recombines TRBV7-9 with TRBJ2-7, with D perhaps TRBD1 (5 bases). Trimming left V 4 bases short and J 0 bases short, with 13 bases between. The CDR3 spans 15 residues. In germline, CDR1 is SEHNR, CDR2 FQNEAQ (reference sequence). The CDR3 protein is CASSSPPDSSYEQYF. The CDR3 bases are TGTGCCAGCAGCTCTCCCCCCGACAGCTCCTACGAGCAGTACTTC.

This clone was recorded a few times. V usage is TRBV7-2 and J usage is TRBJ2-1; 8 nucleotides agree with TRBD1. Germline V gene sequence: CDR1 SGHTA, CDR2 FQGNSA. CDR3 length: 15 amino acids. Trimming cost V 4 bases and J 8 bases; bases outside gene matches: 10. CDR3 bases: TGTGCCAGCAGCTCAACGACAGGGGTTGGAGATGAGCAGTTCTTC. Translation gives CASSSTTGVGDEQFF.

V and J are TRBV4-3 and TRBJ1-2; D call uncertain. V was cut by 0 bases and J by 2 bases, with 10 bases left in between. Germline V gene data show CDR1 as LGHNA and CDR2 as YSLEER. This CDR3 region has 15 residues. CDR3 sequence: CASSQDRSINYGYTF. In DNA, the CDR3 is TGCGCCAGCAGCCAAGACCGGTCAATCAACTATGGCTACACCTTC.

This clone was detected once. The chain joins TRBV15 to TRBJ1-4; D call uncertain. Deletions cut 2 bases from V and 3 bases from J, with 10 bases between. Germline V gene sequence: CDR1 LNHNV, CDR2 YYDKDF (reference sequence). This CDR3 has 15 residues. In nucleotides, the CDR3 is TGTGCCACCAGCAGAAACCGGGTACCTAATGAAAAACTGTTTTTT. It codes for CATSRNRVPNEKLFF. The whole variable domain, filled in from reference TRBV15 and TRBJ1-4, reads DAMVIQNPRYQVTQFGKPVTLSCSQTLNHNVMYWYQQKSSQAPKLLFHYYDKDFNNEADTPDNFQSRRPNTSFCFLDIRSPGLGDTAMYLCATSRNRVPNEKLFFGSGTQLSVL.

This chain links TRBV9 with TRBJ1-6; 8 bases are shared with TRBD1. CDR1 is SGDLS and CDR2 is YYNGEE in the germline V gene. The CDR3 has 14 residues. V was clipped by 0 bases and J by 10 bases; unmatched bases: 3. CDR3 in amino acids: CASSVAGGRSPLHF. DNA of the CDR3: TGTGCCAGCAGCGTAGCAGGGGGCAGATCACCCCTCCACTTT.

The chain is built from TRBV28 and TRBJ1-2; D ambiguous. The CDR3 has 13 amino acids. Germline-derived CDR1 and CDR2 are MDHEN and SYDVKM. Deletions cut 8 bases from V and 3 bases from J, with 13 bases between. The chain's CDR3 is CASGRGGDYGYTF. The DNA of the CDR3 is TGTGCCAGCGGACGGGGTGGAGACTATGGCTACACCTTC.

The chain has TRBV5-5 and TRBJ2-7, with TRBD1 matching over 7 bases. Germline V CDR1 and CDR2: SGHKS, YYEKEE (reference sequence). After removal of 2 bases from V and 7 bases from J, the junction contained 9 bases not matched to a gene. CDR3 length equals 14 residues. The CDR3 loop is CASSFPGGKREQYF. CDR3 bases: TGTGCCAGCAGCTTTCCAGGGGGAAAGCGTGAGCAGTACTTC.

CDR3 region: CASSIPRGSGSPGYF. The CDR3 bases are TGTGCCAGCAGCATACCCCGGGGAAGCGGGTCCCCGGGGTATTTT. This chain connects TRBV7-2 to TRBJ2-3, with D perhaps TRBD2 (6 bases). CDR1 is SGHTA and CDR2 is FQGNSA in the germline V gene. The germline V and J ends were trimmed by 5 bases and 14 bases, with 26 bases remaining between them. This CDR3 has 15 residues.

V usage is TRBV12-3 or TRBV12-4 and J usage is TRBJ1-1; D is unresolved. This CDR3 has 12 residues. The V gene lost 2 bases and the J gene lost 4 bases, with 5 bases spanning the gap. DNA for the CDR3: TGTGCCAGCAGTTTACTTTTCACTGAAGCTTTCTTT. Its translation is CASSLLFTEAFF.

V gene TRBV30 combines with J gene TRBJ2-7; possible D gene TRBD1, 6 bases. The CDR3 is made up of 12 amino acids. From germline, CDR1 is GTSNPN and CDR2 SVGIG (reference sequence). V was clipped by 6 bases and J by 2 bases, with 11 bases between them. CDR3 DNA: TGTGCCTGTCGTGGGGGCGCCTACGAGCAGTACTTC. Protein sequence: CACRGGAYEQYF.

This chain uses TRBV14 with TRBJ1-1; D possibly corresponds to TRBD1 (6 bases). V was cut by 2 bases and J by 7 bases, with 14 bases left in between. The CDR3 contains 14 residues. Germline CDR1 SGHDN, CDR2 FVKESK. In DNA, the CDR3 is TGTGCCAGCAGCCAACAGGGGATAGGGGATGAAGCTTTCTTT. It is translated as CASSQQGIGDEAFF.

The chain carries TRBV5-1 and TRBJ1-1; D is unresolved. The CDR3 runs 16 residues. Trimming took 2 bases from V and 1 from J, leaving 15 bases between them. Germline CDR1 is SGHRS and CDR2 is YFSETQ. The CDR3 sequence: CASSLNTVDANTEAFF. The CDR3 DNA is TGCGCCAGCAGCTTAAATACAGTCGATGCGAACACTGAAGCTTTCTTT.

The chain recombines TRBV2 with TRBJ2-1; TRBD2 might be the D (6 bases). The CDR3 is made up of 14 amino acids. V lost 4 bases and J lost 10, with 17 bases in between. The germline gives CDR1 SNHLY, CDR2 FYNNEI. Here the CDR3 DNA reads TGTGCCAGCAGTGGACTAGTAGGGCTCAGGGAGCAGTTCTTC. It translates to CASSGLVGLREQFF.

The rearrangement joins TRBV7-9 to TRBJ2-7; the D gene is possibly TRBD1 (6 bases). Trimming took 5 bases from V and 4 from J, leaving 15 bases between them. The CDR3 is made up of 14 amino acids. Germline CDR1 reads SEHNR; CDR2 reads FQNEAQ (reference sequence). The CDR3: CASSIPGQLYEQYF. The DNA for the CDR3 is TGTGCCAGCAGCATCCCCGGACAGCTGTACGAGCAGTACTTC.

In DNA form, the CDR3 reads TGTGCCAGCAGAAAGGGACAGGGGGCATACTATGGCTACACCTTC. The encoded protein is CASRKGQGAYYGYTF. This chain uses TRBV27 with TRBJ1-2; the match to TRBD1 covers 12 bases. V was clipped by 6 bases and J by 3 bases; unmatched bases: 5. CDR1 and CDR2 (germline): MNHEY, SMNVEV (reference sequence). The CDR3 loop spans 15 amino acids.

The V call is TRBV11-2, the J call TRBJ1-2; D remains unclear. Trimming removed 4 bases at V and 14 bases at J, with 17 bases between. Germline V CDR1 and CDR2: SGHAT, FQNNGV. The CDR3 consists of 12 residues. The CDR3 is CASSSALQFSTF. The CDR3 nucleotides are TGTGCCAGCAGCTCCGCTCTTCAGTTTTCGACCTTC.

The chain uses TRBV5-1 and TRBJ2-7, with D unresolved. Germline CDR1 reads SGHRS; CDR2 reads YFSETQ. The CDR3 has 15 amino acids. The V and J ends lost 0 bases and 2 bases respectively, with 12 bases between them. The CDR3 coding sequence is TGCGCCAGCAGCTTGGCTAATGGGCTTACCTACGAGCAGTACTTC. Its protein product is CASSLANGLTYEQYF.

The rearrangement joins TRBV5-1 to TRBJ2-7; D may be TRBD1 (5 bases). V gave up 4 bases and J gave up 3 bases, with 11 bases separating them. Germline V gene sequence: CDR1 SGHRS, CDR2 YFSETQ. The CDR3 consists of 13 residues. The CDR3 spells CASSISRDYEQYF. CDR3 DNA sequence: TGCGCCAGCAGCATTAGCAGGGACTACGAGCAGTACTTC.

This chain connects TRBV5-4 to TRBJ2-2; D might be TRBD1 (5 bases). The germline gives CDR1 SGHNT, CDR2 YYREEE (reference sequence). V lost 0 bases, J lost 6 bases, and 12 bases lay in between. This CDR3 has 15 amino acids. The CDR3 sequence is CASSLGREWSGELFF. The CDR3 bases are TGTGCCAGCAGCTTGGGCAGGGAATGGTCCGGGGAGCTGTTTTTT.

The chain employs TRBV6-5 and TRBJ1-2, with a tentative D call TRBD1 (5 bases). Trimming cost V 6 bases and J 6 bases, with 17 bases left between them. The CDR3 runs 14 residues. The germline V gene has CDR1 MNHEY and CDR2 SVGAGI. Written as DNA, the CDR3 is TGTGCCAGCAGGGGAGGGGTTATAGGAGATGGCTACACCTTC. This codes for CASRGGVIGDGYTF.

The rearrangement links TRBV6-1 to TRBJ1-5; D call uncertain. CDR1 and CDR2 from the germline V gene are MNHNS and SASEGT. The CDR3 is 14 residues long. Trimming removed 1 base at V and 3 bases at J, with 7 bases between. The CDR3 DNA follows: TGTGCCAGCAGTGAAGTCAGGCTCAATCAGCCCCAGCATTTT. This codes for CASSEVRLNQPQHF.

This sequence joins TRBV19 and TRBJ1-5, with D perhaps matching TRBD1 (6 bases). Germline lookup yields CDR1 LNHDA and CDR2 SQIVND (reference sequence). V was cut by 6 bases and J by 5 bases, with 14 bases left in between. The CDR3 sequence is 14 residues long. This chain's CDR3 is CASSPVNRDQPQHF. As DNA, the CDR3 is TGTGCCAGTAGCCCAGTTAACAGGGATCAGCCCCAGCATTTT.

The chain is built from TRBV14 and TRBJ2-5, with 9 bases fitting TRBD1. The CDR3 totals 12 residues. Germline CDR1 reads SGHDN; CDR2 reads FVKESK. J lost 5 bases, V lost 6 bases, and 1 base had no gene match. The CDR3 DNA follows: TGTGCCAGCAGACAGGGGGCCGAGACCCAGTACTTC. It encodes CASRQGAETQYF.

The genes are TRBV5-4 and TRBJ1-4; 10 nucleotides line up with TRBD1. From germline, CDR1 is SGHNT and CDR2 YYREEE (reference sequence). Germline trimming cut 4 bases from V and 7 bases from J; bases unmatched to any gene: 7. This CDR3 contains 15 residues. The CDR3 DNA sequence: TGTGCCAGCAGCCTAATGACAGGGGGCGGTGAAAAACTGTTTTTT. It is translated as CASSLMTGGGEKLFF.

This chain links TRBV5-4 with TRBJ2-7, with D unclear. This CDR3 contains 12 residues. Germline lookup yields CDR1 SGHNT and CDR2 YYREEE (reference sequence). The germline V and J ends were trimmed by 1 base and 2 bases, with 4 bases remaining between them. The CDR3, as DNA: TGTGCCAGCAGCTTGTACACCTACGAGCAGTACTTC. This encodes CASSLYTYEQYF.

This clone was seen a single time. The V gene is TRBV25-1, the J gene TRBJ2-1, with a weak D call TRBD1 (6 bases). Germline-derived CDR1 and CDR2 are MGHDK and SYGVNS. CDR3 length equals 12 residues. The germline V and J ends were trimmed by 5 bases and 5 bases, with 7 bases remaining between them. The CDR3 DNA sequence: TGTGCCAGCAGTTACAGGGACAATGAGCAGTTCTTC. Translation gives CASSYRDNEQFF. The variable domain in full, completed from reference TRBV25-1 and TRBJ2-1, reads EADIYQTPRYLVIGTGKKITLECSQTMGHDKMYWYQQDPGMELHLIHYSYGVNSTEKGDLSSESTVSRIRTEHFPLTLESARPSHTSQYLCASSYRDNEQFFGPGTRLTVL.

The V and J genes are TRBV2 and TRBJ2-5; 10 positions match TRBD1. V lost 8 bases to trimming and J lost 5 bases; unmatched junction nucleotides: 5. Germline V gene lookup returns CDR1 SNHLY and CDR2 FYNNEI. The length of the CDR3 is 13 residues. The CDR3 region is CASRTGGGETQYF. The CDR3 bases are TGTGCCAGCCGGACAGGGGGAGGTGAGACCCAGTACTTC.